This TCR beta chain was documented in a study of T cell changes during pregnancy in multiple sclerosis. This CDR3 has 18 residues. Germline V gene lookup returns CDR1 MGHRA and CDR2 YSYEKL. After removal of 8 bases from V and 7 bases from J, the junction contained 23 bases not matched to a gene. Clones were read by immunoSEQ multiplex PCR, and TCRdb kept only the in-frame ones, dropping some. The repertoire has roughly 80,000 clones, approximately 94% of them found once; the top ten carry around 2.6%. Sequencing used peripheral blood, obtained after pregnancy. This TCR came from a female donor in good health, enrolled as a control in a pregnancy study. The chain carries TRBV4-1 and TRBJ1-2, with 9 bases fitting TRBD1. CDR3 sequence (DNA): TGCGCCAGCCGTCCTACCGGGACAGGGATCCAGCGACTAGCTGGCTACACCTTC. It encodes CASRPTGTGIQRLAGYTF.